The rows below give T cell receptor beta chains drawn from one sample of a study of cytomegalovirus exposure and HLA in healthy donors. Method: immunoSEQ multiplex PCR; TCRdb's copy keeps in-frame clones and lacks some. This table has 55,000 or so clones, around 70% appearing once. The sample consisted of PBMCs. The receptors here all came from a man younger than 35 in good health and CMV-seronegative. The CDR3 runs from the conserved cysteine through the conserved F or W. The D gene is left open where the match is weak. Where a row states a size, it is once, few, many or the class of an expanded clone; other rows omit it.

clone_size,d_call,j_call,v_call,cdr3_nt,cdr3_aa
-,-,TRBJ2-7,TRBV28,TGTGCCAGCAGTTTGCTTCTACGTACCTACGAGCAGTACTTC,CASSLLLRTYEQYF
once,TRBD1,TRBJ1-6,TRBV2,TGTGCCAGCAGTGCCCGCAGGGGACAGACGGATTCACCCCTCCACTTT,CASSARRGQTDSPLHF
-,TRBD2,TRBJ2-5,TRBV15,TGTGCCACCAAGGGTCCTAGCGGGAGAGACGAGACCCAGTACTTC,CATKGPSGRDETQYF
-,-,TRBJ1-1,TRBV19,TGTGCCAGTAGCCCCCGTGGTGGGAGGGCTTTCTTT,CASSPRGGRAFF
few,-,TRBJ2-7,TRBV5-1,TGCGCCAGCAGCTTAAACATTGGACAGAGCCCCGGGGAGCAGTACTTC,CASSLNIGQSPGEQYF
once,TRBD2,TRBJ2-3,TRBV6-5,TGTGCCAGCAGTTTACTAGCGGGATTCACAGATACGCAGTATTTT,CASSLLAGFTDTQYF
-,TRBD1,TRBJ1-1,TRBV29-1,TGCAGCGCCGGACAGGTTGAAGCTTTCTTT,CSAGQVEAFF
-,-,TRBJ1-5,TRBV6-5,TGTGCCAGCAGTTACAGCCGCATCAATCAGCCCCAGCATTTT,CASSYSRINQPQHF
few,-,TRBJ2-3,TRBV12-5,TGTGCTACCTCGGGTCCTAGCACAGATACGCAGTATTTT,CATSGPSTDTQYF
-,-,TRBJ1-5,TRBV6-1,TGTGCCAGCAGTGAACCAGACTATCAGCCCCAGCATTTT,CASSEPDYQPQHF
-,-,TRBJ2-1,TRBV28,TGTGCCAGCAGTTTAATTGCAGACTACAATGAGCAGTTCTTC,CASSLIADYNEQFF
once,TRBD1,TRBJ2-3,TRBV2,TGTGCCAGCAGGGGCGAGGACAGGGTCTGGGATACGCAGTATTTT,CASRGEDRVWDTQYF
few,TRBD2,TRBJ2-2,TRBV10-1,TGCGCCAGCAGTGAGACTAGCGGGAGGACCGGGGAGCTGTTTTTT,CASSETSGRTGELFF
-,-,TRBJ2-3,TRBV30,TGTGCCTGGAGTGTACAGGGCACAGATACGCAGTATTTT,CAWSVQGTDTQYF
once,TRBD1,TRBJ2-7,TRBV29-1,TGCAGCGTTGAGGGACAGGGTCCCTCCTACGAGCAGTACTTC,CSVEGQGPSYEQYF
-,-,TRBJ2-7,TRBV6-5,TGTGCCAGCAGTTACGGCAGGGGATTCACTTTACACGAGCAGTACTTC,CASSYGRGFTLHEQYF
-,TRBD2,TRBJ2-2,TRBV29-1,TGCAGCGTGGCCCAAAGCGGGAGCGGGATCGGGGAGCTGTTTTTT,CSVAQSGSGIGELFF
-,TRBD1,TRBJ1-2,TRBV30,TGTGCCACAAAGGGGGCCTATGGCTACACCTTC,CATKGAYGYTF
few,TRBD2,TRBJ2-7,TRBV5-6,TGTGCCAGCAGCTTGGGGGGGGGAGGCGAGCAGTACTTC,CASSLGGGGEQYF
-,TRBD2,TRBJ2-1,TRBV5-1,TGCGCCAGCAGTGACAGCGGGAGTACCAATGAGCAGTTCTTC,CASSDSGSTNEQFF
-,TRBD2,TRBJ2-7,TRBV19,TGTGCCAGTCGTGCTAGCGGTACCTACGAGCAGTACTTC,CASRASGTYEQYF
-,TRBD2,TRBJ2-3,TRBV7-9,TGTGCCAGCAGCCAGGGACTAGCGGGCCGAGATACGCAGTATTTT,CASSQGLAGRDTQYF
once,TRBD1,TRBJ2-2,TRBV23-1,TGCGCCAGCCTTAAACCGGGACAGAATTCAACCGGGGAGCTGTTTTTT,CASLKPGQNSTGELFF
-,TRBD1,TRBJ2-3,TRBV6-6,TGTGCCAGCAGACCCAGAACAGGGGGCAGCACAGATACGCAGTATTTT,CASRPRTGGSTDTQYF
-,TRBD1,TRBJ2-1,TRBV4-2,TGTGCCAGCAGCCGAGGGACAGGGGGTGTGGGAGAGGCGGACAATGAGCAGTTCTTC,CASSRGTGGVGEADNEQFF
-,TRBD1,TRBJ2-7,TRBV6-1,TGTGCCAGCAGTGCAGGACAGGGACCCGCCTACGAGCAGTACTTC,CASSAGQGPAYEQYF
few,TRBD1,TRBJ1-2,TRBV5-1,TGCGCCAGCAGCTACAGGACAGGGGATGGCTACACCTTC,CASSYRTGDGYTF
-,-,TRBJ2-3,TRBV6-1,TGTGCCAGCAGTGAATTCGGAGATACGCAGTATTTT,CASSEFGDTQYF
few,TRBD1,TRBJ2-2,TRBV6-1,TGTGCCAGTACACCGGGACAGTTCGTTACCGGGGAGCTGTTTTTT,CASTPGQFVTGELFF
few,-,TRBJ1-5,TRBV6-5,TGTGCCAGCAGCGACATTCCAAAGCAACCCCAGCATTTT,CASSDIPKQPQHF
-,TRBD1,TRBJ2-5,TRBV15,TGTGCCACCGGACCGACAGGGGAAGAGACCCAGTACTTC,CATGPTGEETQYF
-,TRBD1,TRBJ1-2,TRBV10-3,TGTGCCATCAGAGAGGACAATAAGGGACAGGGCAATGGCTACACCTTC,CAIREDNKGQGNGYTF
-,-,TRBJ2-7,TRBV1,TGCACCAGCAGCCAAGACCCTAGCGGGAGGACCCCCTACGAGCAGTACTTC,CTSSQDPSGRTPYEQYF
-,-,TRBJ2-7,TRBV19,TGTGCCAGTAGGAATAGTGACGAGCAGTACTTC,CASRNSDEQYF
-,-,TRBJ1-1,TRBV7-9,TGTGCCAGCAGCGGAGCTCCAGGTGGGACAAACACTGAAGCTTTCTTT,CASSGAPGGTNTEAFF
-,TRBD2,TRBJ2-5,TRBV29-1,TGCAGCGTTGAGTCCGGACTAGCGCAAGAGACCCAGTACTTC,CSVESGLAQETQYF
-,-,TRBJ1-1,TRBV27,TGTGCCAGCAGGAGACAGGCCCAGAACACTGAAGCTTTCTTT,CASRRQAQNTEAFF
-,TRBD1,TRBJ2-5,TRBV5-4,TGTGCCAGCAGTCCACGCCAGCCAAGACAGGGGGCGCGTGAGACCCAGTACTTC,CASSPRQPRQGARETQYF
once,-,TRBJ2-2,TRBV28,TGTGCCAGCAGGCGTAGCGTTTCCCGTACCGGGGAGCTGTTTTTT,CASRRSVSRTGELFF
-,TRBD1,TRBJ1-5,TRBV30,TGTGCCTGGAGTGCCGGGACAGGGACCCTGGGCAATCAGCCCCAGCATTTT,CAWSAGTGTLGNQPQHF
once,-,TRBJ1-1,TRBV2,TGTGCCAGCAGTCCCCCCCAGACAGTGAACACTGAAGCTTTCTTT,CASSPPQTVNTEAFF
few,TRBD1,TRBJ1-2,TRBV28,TGTGCCAGCAGTCGGGACAGGGGGCAGGGTGGCTACACCTTC,CASSRDRGQGGYTF
-,TRBD1,TRBJ2-7,TRBV4-3,TGCGCCAGCAGCCTCAACAGGGGCGAGCAGTACTTC,CASSLNRGEQYF
few,-,TRBJ2-6,TRBV11-1,TGTGCCAGCAGCGCCAGGCAAGCGGCCTCTGGGGCCAACGTCCTGACTTTC,CASSARQAASGANVLTF
-,-,TRBJ2-5,TRBV5-4,TGTGCCAGCAGCTTAGGGGGACAAGAGACCCAGTACTTC,CASSLGGQETQYF
-,-,TRBJ1-1,TRBV10-3,TGTGCCATCAGTGAGTCGGGTACAGCAAGCCACACTGAAGCTTTCTTT,CAISESGTASHTEAFF
few,-,TRBJ1-2,TRBV19,TGTGCCAGTAGCTTACGGGAGAGTGGCTACACCTTC,CASSLRESGYTF
-,-,TRBJ2-7,TRBV5-1,TGCGCCAGCAGCTTCACCAGCTCCTACGAGCAGTACTTC,CASSFTSSYEQYF
few,-,TRBJ2-7,TRBV2,TGTGCCAGCACAGGGGCCCACGAGCAGTACTTC,CASTGAHEQYF